This T cell receptor (beta chain) was captured in a study of T-cell memory formation after mild COVID-19. This CDR3 has 12 residues. Trimming took off 6 bases at V and 14 bases at J, with 16 bases between the two ends. TCRdb called the 5' RACE reads again in MiXCR, with one record for every CDR3 protein. The sample yields approximately 580,000 distinct CDR3 sequences, about a fifth seen once. The chain links TRBV12-3 or TRBV12-4 to TRBJ1-4; tentatively, D is TRBD1 (5 bases). Sequencing input: PBMCs or a T cell subset sorted from them (not recorded which). This TCR derives from an adult woman who had mild COVID-19 (a few samples of this study predate the infection). Cell type and time point are not known. CDR3 sequence: CASSLTGSGLFF. Here the CDR3 DNA reads TGTGCCAGCAGCCTAACAGGTTCGGGGCTGTTTTTT.